The rows below give T cell receptor beta chains drawn from one sample of a study. One entry per CDR3 protein results from TCRdb running MiXCR on the 5' RACE reads. The sample carries around 30,000 distinct CDR3 sequences, 25% to 30% recorded once. Sequencing input: tumor-infiltrating Tregs sorted from the breast tumor. These receptors all come from a female donor with breast cancer. Each CDR3 is given with its conserved first and last residue. The order of the fields is D gene, clone size, V gene, J gene, CDR3 DNA, CDR3 protein. D genes are given only for firm matches. Only part of the rows carry a size: once, few, many, or a class if the clone is expanded.

d_gene: -; abundance: few; v_gene: TRBV5-1; j_gene: TRBJ1-1; CDR3nt: TGCGCCAGCAGCTTGGGGTCCTCCCGGGCTACGAACACTGAAGCTTTCTTT; CDR3aa: CASSLGSSRATNTEAFF
d_gene: -; abundance: many; v_gene: TRBV4-1; j_gene: TRBJ1-1; CDR3nt: TGCGCCAGCAGCCAAGATGGGCGGGGCGGGGAAGCTTTCTTT; CDR3aa: CASSQDGRGGEAFF
d_gene: -; abundance: -; v_gene: TRBV29-1; j_gene: TRBJ1-2; CDR3nt: TGCAGCGTGAGAGAAAACTATGGCTACACCTTC; CDR3aa: CSVRENYGYTF
d_gene: -; abundance: few; v_gene: TRBV6-5; j_gene: TRBJ1-2; CDR3nt: TGTGCCAGCAGTTACGACCGGTATGGCTACACCTTC; CDR3aa: CASSYDRYGYTF
d_gene: -; abundance: many; v_gene: TRBV7-2; j_gene: TRBJ1-2; CDR3nt: TGTGCCAGCAGCTTAGCGGGGGGAGCTAACTATGGCTACACCTTC; CDR3aa: CASSLAGGANYGYTF
d_gene: TRBD1; abundance: many; v_gene: TRBV20-1; j_gene: TRBJ1-5; CDR3nt: TGCAGTGCTAGACTCAGACAGGGCGAATATAGCAATCAGCCCCAGCATTTT; CDR3aa: CSARLRQGEYSNQPQHF
d_gene: TRBD2; abundance: -; v_gene: TRBV25-1; j_gene: TRBJ2-3; CDR3nt: TGTGCCAGCAGTGATAGCGGGAGACCAGATACGCAGTATTTT; CDR3aa: CASSDSGRPDTQYF
d_gene: -; abundance: -; v_gene: TRBV7-3; j_gene: TRBJ2-1; CDR3nt: TGTGCCAGCAGCTTAGGGGGGCTCTTCGATGAGCAGTTCTTC; CDR3aa: CASSLGGLFDEQFF
d_gene: TRBD2; abundance: many; v_gene: TRBV5-1; j_gene: TRBJ2-1; CDR3nt: TGCGCCAGCCGCCCCAGCGGGAGAGATTACAATGAGCAGTTCTTC; CDR3aa: CASRPSGRDYNEQFF
d_gene: TRBD2; abundance: few; v_gene: TRBV3-1; j_gene: TRBJ2-1; CDR3nt: TGTGCCAGCAGCCAGGTAGCGGGATTTGAGTTCTTC; CDR3aa: CASSQVAGFEFF
d_gene: -; abundance: many; v_gene: TRBV6-5; j_gene: TRBJ2-1; CDR3nt: TGTGCCAGCAGCGACACCGTTAGCTCCTACAATGAGCAGTTCTTC; CDR3aa: CASSDTVSSYNEQFF
d_gene: -; abundance: few; v_gene: TRBV4-1; j_gene: TRBJ2-3; CDR3nt: TGCGCCAGCAGCCAAGGGTGGGGCACAGATACGCAGTATTTT; CDR3aa: CASSQGWGTDTQYF
d_gene: -; abundance: many; v_gene: TRBV21-1; j_gene: TRBJ1-5; CDR3nt: TGTGCCAGCAGAAACCCCGCGCCCCAGCATTTT; CDR3aa: CASRNPAPQHF
d_gene: -; abundance: many; v_gene: TRBV20-1; j_gene: TRBJ1-3; CDR3nt: TGCAGTGCCGTTGACAGGAGTGGAAACACCATATATTTT; CDR3aa: CSAVDRSGNTIYF
d_gene: TRBD1; abundance: -; v_gene: TRBV7-2; j_gene: TRBJ1-1; CDR3nt: TGTGCCAGCAGCGTACAGGGGGACACGGTATATGAAGCTCTCTTT; CDR3aa: CASSVQGDTVYEALF
d_gene: -; abundance: many; v_gene: TRBV20-1; j_gene: TRBJ1-5; CDR3nt: TGCAGTGCTAGGGACGGAAAAGGGTCCTATAGCAATCAGCCCCAGCATTTT; CDR3aa: CSARDGKGSYSNQPQHF
d_gene: TRBD2; abundance: -; v_gene: TRBV5-1; j_gene: TRBJ2-1; CDR3nt: TGCGCCAGCAGCTTGACGGGCGGGAGTGGGAATGAGCAGTTCTTC; CDR3aa: CASSLTGGSGNEQFF
d_gene: -; abundance: many; v_gene: TRBV4-1; j_gene: TRBJ1-4; CDR3nt: TGCGCCAGCAGCCAAGTGCGGGGGGGTAATGAAAAACTGTTTTTT; CDR3aa: CASSQVRGGNEKLFF
d_gene: -; abundance: few; v_gene: TRBV4-1; j_gene: TRBJ1-1; CDR3nt: TGCGCCAGCAGCCAAGTAGGGGGAGGGCGGAACACTGAAGCTTTCTTT; CDR3aa: CASSQVGGGRNTEAFF
d_gene: TRBD1; abundance: -; v_gene: TRBV6-1; j_gene: TRBJ1-5; CDR3nt: TGTGCCAGCAGTGTGGGACAGGGAACGCATCAGCCCCAGCATTTT; CDR3aa: CASSVGQGTHQPQHF
d_gene: TRBD1; abundance: many; v_gene: TRBV20-1; j_gene: TRBJ2-7; CDR3nt: TGCAGTGCGCGGGACAGGGAAGGGGACTTATACGAGCAGTACTTC; CDR3aa: CSARDREGDLYEQYF
d_gene: -; abundance: -; v_gene: TRBV19; j_gene: TRBJ1-1; CDR3nt: TGTGCCAGTAGACCCCGGGGAGGCAGCCTGAACACTGAAGCTTTCTTT; CDR3aa: CASRPRGGSLNTEAFF
d_gene: -; abundance: -; v_gene: TRBV21-1; j_gene: TRBJ2-1; CDR3nt: -; CDR3aa: CASNKGWGCGSSYNEQFF
d_gene: -; abundance: few; v_gene: TRBV13; j_gene: TRBJ1-5; CDR3nt: TGTGCCAGCAGCCTACAGGGTAGCAATCAGCCCCAGCATTTT; CDR3aa: CASSLQGSNQPQHF
d_gene: -; abundance: -; v_gene: TRBV4-1; j_gene: TRBJ1-5; CDR3nt: TGCGCCAGCAGCCAAGATGATTACGGGAATCAGCCCCAGCATTTT; CDR3aa: CASSQDDYGNQPQHF
d_gene: TRBD2; abundance: few; v_gene: TRBV30; j_gene: TRBJ2-1; CDR3nt: TGTGCCTGGAGGGGACTAGCGGGCTTGAATGAGCAGTTCTTC; CDR3aa: CAWRGLAGLNEQFF
d_gene: -; abundance: many; v_gene: TRBV6-1; j_gene: TRBJ2-3; CDR3nt: TGTGCCAGCAGTATGGTTCAACCGGTGACGGATACGCAGTATTTT; CDR3aa: CASSMVQPVTDTQYF
d_gene: -; abundance: -; v_gene: TRBV25-1; j_gene: TRBJ1-2; CDR3nt: TGTGCCAGCAGTGAATTAGGGCAGCGGGACTATGGCTACACCTTC; CDR3aa: CASSELGQRDYGYTF
d_gene: TRBD1; abundance: many; v_gene: TRBV6-6; j_gene: TRBJ1-1; CDR3nt: TGTGCCAGCAGCAGACAGGGAGGGTTGGCTGAAGCTTTCTTT; CDR3aa: CASSRQGGLAEAFF